Detailed here is one T cell receptor beta chain. This sample is part of a study of blood T cell repertoires in COVID-19. Study members were between roughly 18 and 100 years old and lived in 20 to 25 US regions. In assigning cohorts, the study relied on participant-reported clinical history. The study counted Cohort 3 donors as recovered given two negative PCRs, clearance, or symptom resolution. The table came from immunoSEQ multiplex PCR; TCRdb's copy has only in-frame clones and leaves some out. The table has approximately 320,000 clones, roughly 90% seen once; the top ten hold 2.6%. Germline V gene sequence: CDR1 LNHNV, CDR2 YYDKDF (reference sequence). The ends were cut back, 0 bases at V and 10 bases at J, with 13 bases in the middle. CDR3 length equals 15 residues.

Input material: PBMCs or T cells enriched from blood (not recorded which). The sequence came from a man between 60 and 75 years old who had recovered from COVID-19. The chain combines TRBV15 with TRBJ1-6, with TRBD1 as a possible D gene (5 bases). DNA of the CDR3: TGTGCCACCAGCAGAGATCTAGGGGTATTGTCACCCCTCCACTTT. Its translation is CATSRDLGVLSPLHF.